A single sample gave rise to the 30 T cell receptor beta chains below, sequenced in a study of shared clonotypes between healthy human individuals. Profiled with immunoSEQ multiplex PCR; TCRdb holds only in-frame clones, not every one. The sample lists around 450,000 clones, 79% occurring once. The sample comprised PBMCs. The receptor set was obtained from a woman in her forties in good health. Some clones in this sample may be carry-over from other donors' samples.

J is TRBJ2-7 and V is TRBV20-1, with D perhaps TRBD2 (6 bases). With 7 bases removed from V and 5 bases from J, the gap between germline ends came to 12 bases. Per germline, CDR1 DFQATT and CDR2 SNEGSKA (reference sequence). The CDR3 is made up of 11 amino acids. DNA of the CDR3: TGCAGTGTCGGGAGTACCGACGAGCAGTACTTC. Translation gives CSVGSTDEQYF.

The chain has TRBV6-6 and TRBJ1-5, with 7 bases matching TRBD1. V lost 7 bases to trimming and J lost 1 base; unmatched junction nucleotides: 10. Germline V CDR1 and CDR2: MNHNY, SVGAGI (reference sequence). The CDR3 runs 16 residues. CDR3 in amino acids: CASTPRGQISNQPQHF. In DNA, the CDR3 is TGTGCCAGCACCCCAAGGGGACAGATCAGCAATCAGCCCCAGCATTTT.

This clone turned up a few times. This sequence joins TRBV5-1 and TRBJ2-3, with TRBD1 identical over 8 bases. The CDR3 length is 17 residues. Trimming at V came to 1 base and at J to 2 bases, leaving 9 bases not matched to a gene. Per germline, CDR1 SGHRS and CDR2 YFSETQ. The CDR3 sequence is CASSLNYRDRYTDTQYF. CDR3 sequence (DNA): TGCGCCAGCAGCTTGAATTACCGGGACAGGTACACAGATACGCAGTATTTT.

The chain uses TRBV4-1 and TRBJ2-1; 8 bases match TRBD2. This CDR3 is built from 15 residues. V lost 5 bases and J lost 2; bases outside the gene matches: 5. The V gene's germline CDR1 is MGHRA and CDR2 YSYEKL. This chain's CDR3 is CASSAGGGTYNEQFF. CDR3 coding DNA: TGCGCCAGCAGCGCGGGGGGAGGAACCTACAATGAGCAGTTCTTC.

The chain links TRBV11-2 to TRBJ1-2, with 7 bases aligning to TRBD1. This CDR3 region has 16 residues. Germline V CDR1 and CDR2: SGHAT, FQNNGV. The V and J ends lost 3 bases and 3 bases, in that order; junction bases with no gene match: 10. In DNA form, the CDR3 reads TGTGCCAGCAGCTTGAGACAGGGTTGGAATGACTATGGCTACACCTTC. The encoded protein is CASSLRQGWNDYGYTF.

This clone was observed once. The genes are TRBV28 and TRBJ2-1; TRBD2 agrees at 7 bases. V was pared by 6 bases and J by 4 bases, with 9 bases of the junction left unmatched. This CDR3 region has 15 residues. Per the germline V gene, CDR1 is MDHEN and CDR2 is SYDVKM. CDR3 sequence (DNA): TGTGCCAGCAGCTCTCCCGGGGAGGGGTACAATGAGCAGTTCTTC. Translated, it gives CASSSPGEGYNEQFF.

V gene TRBV28 combines with J gene TRBJ2-5; TRBD1 might be the D (6 bases). TRBJ2-7 matches the DNA end more closely, so the J call is doubtful. The CDR3 sequence is 14 residues long. Germline V lookup: CDR1 MDHEN, CDR2 SYDVKM. The CDR3 DNA sequence: TGTGCCAGCAGTTTCCATCGGGACACTTACGAGCAGTACTTC. Translated: CASSFHRDTYEQYF.

This clone was detected a few times. The gene calls are TRBV7-2 and TRBJ1-5; the D gene is possibly TRBD1 (5 bases). Per the germline V gene, CDR1 is SGHTA and CDR2 is FQGNSA. The CDR3 runs 14 residues. V was pared by 5 bases and J by 6 bases, with 14 bases between. CDR3 protein: CASSPRRDGQPQHF. CDR3 in DNA: TGTGCCAGCAGCCCCAGGAGGGACGGTCAGCCCCAGCATTTT.

The J gene is TRBJ1-2, the V gene TRBV9; tentatively, D is TRBD1 (5 bases). The germline V gene has CDR1 SGDLS and CDR2 YYNGEE. The CDR3 totals 16 residues. Trimming took 2 bases from V and 4 from J, leaving 18 bases between them. The CDR3 sequence is CASSVEGSGYGYGYTF. The CDR3 nucleotides are TGTGCCAGCAGCGTCGAAGGGTCAGGGTATGGCTATGGCTACACCTTC.

The chain links TRBV5-1 to TRBJ2-5; maybe TRBD2 (5 bases). Trimming left V 3 bases short and J 5 bases short, with 11 bases between. The CDR3 has 13 amino acids. Per germline, CDR1 SGHRS and CDR2 YFSETQ. The CDR3 coding sequence is TGCGCCAGCAGCTCCGGACTCGAGGAGACCCAGTACTTC. As protein: CASSSGLEETQYF.

This clone was picked up a small number of times. The rearrangement joins TRBV5-6 to TRBJ1-3; D perhaps matches TRBD1 (5 bases). The CDR3 extends over 19 amino acids. Germline V lookup: CDR1 SGHDT, CDR2 YYEEEE. V lost 4 bases and J lost 4, with 27 bases in between. The CDR3 reads CASSLRWTLPSESGNTIYF. The CDR3 nucleotides read TGTGCCAGCAGCCTGCGATGGACACTACCTTCTGAGTCCGGAAACACCATATATTTT. Together with reference TRBV5-6 and TRBJ1-3, the CDR3 gives the full variable domain: DAGVTQSPTHLIKTRGQQVTLRCSPKSGHDTVSWYQQALGQGPQFIFQYYEEEERQRGNFPDRFSGHQFPNYSSELNVNALLLGDSALYLCASSLRWTLPSESGNTIYFGEGSWLTVV.

The chain recombines TRBV29-1 with TRBJ2-3, with D possibly being TRBD2 (7 bases). Germline CDR1 reads SQVTM; CDR2 reads ANQGSEA. V was shortened by 6 bases and J by 2 bases, with 15 bases between the two germline ends. The CDR3 covers 14 residues. For the CDR3, the DNA is TGCAGCGTCGTCTTGGGGGGGCACACAGATACGCAGTATTTT. This translates into CSVVLGGHTDTQYF.

V is TRBV28 and J is TRBJ2-7; D call uncertain. The length of the CDR3 is 14 residues. The ends were cut back, 6 bases at V and 4 bases at J, with 16 bases in the middle. Germline CDR1 and CDR2: MDHEN and SYDVKM. In nucleotides, the CDR3 is TGTGCCAGCAGACCCCGGGTCCCCTCGTACGAGCAGTACTTC. Translation gives CASRPRVPSYEQYF. The full variable domain, with the rest looked up from reference TRBV28 and TRBJ2-7, is DVKVTQSSRYLVKRTGEKVFLECVQDMDHENMFWYRQDPGLGLRLIYFSYDVKMKEKGDIPEGYSVSREKKERFSLILESASTNQTSMYLCASRPRVPSYEQYFGPGTRLTVT.

The chain couples TRBV7-2 to TRBJ2-7, with TRBD2 matching over 7 bases. This CDR3 contains 15 residues. V trimming: 1 base; J trimming: 5 bases; junction bases outside the gene matches: 8. Germline CDR1 and CDR2: SGHTA and FQGNSA. CDR3 nucleotide sequence: TGTGCCAGCAGCTTAGTGGGCGGGAGTGGGAACGAGCAGTACTTC. Its translation is CASSLVGGSGNEQYF. The full variable domain, rest sourced from reference TRBV7-2 and TRBJ2-7, is GAGVSQSPSNKVTEKGKDVELRCDPISGHTALYWYRQSLGQGLEFLIYFQGNSAPDKSGLPSDRFSAERTGGSVSTLTIQRTQQEDSAVYLCASSLVGGSGNEQYFGPGTRLTVT.

V usage is TRBV7-8 and J usage is TRBJ2-3, with D perhaps matching TRBD1 (6 bases). Trimming removed 5 bases from V and 4 bases from J, with 13 bases in between. Looked up from germline, CDR1 is SGHVS and CDR2 is FQNEAQ. CDR3 length: 14 residues. This CDR3 is CASSERQGSDTQYF. CDR3 in DNA: TGTGCCAGCAGCGAGCGGCAGGGGTCAGATACGCAGTATTTT.

The chain uses TRBV5-1 and TRBJ2-7, with D perhaps matching TRBD1 (5 bases). The V and J ends lost 5 bases and 3 bases respectively, with 18 bases between them. The CDR3 consists of 15 residues. CDR1 SGHRS and CDR2 YFSETQ come from the germline V gene. For the CDR3, the DNA is TGCGCCAGCAGTCCTAGACACGGTGACAGCTACGAGCAGTACTTC. Residues: CASSPRHGDSYEQYF. Drawing the rest from reference TRBV5-1 and TRBJ2-7, the complete variable domain is KAGVTQTPRYLIKTRGQQVTLSCSPISGHRSVSWYQQTPGQGLQFLFEYFSETQRNKGNFPGRFSGRQFSNSRSEMNVSTLELGDSALYLCASSPRHGDSYEQYFGPGTRLTVT.

The count of this clone is one. The chain employs TRBV4-3 and TRBJ2-1, with unresolved D. Trimming stripped 0 bases from V and 8 bases from J, with 14 bases between. CDR3 length: 15 amino acids. The germline CDR1 and CDR2 sequences are LGHNA and YSLEER. In DNA form, the CDR3 reads TGCGCCAGCAGCCAAGAGATAGGCGTACACGATGAGCAGTTCTTC. It translates to CASSQEIGVHDEQFF.

V gene TRBV28 combines with J gene TRBJ1-1, with TRBD1 as a possible D gene (6 bases). CDR1 MDHEN and CDR2 SYDVKM come from the germline V gene. The CDR3 is made up of 12 amino acids. V gave up 3 bases and J gave up 8 bases, with 10 bases separating them. CDR3 bases: TGTGCCAGCAGTTTGGGGACAATGGAAGCTTTCTTT. This sequence encodes CASSLGTMEAFF.

The chain carries TRBV7-6 and TRBJ2-1; 9 positions agree with TRBD2. J was trimmed by 2 bases and V by 5 bases; bases with no gene match: 10. CDR3 length: 17 residues. Germline V gives CDR1 SGHVS, CDR2 FNYEAQ. The CDR3 spells CASSKRASGATYNEQFF. The DNA for the CDR3 is TGTGCCAGCAGCAAACGGGCTAGCGGGGCTACCTACAATGAGCAGTTCTTC.

The rearrangement joins TRBV7-2 to TRBJ2-1; 8 bases fit TRBD2. The germline V gene has CDR1 SGHTA and CDR2 FQGNSA. This CDR3 spans 14 amino acids. V lost 4 bases to trimming and J lost 8 bases; unmatched junction nucleotides: 7. CDR3 nucleotide sequence: TGTGCCAGCAGCTGGGCGGCGGGAGGTGATGAGCAGTTCTTC. This codes for CASSWAAGGDEQFF.

The chain uses TRBV19 and TRBJ2-7, with D perhaps matching TRBD2 (5 bases). The V gene's germline CDR1 is LNHDA and CDR2 SQIVND (reference sequence). The germline V and J ends were trimmed by 3 bases and 2 bases, with 14 bases remaining between them. The length of the CDR3 is 15 residues. This CDR3 reads CASSIPGSGAYEQYF. The CDR3 nucleotides read TGTGCCAGTAGTATTCCGGGCAGCGGAGCCTACGAGCAGTACTTC.

This chain uses TRBV9 with TRBJ2-1; the D is unclear. The CDR3 consists of 15 residues. Looked up from germline, CDR1 is SGDLS and CDR2 is YYNGEE. The germline V and J ends were trimmed by 4 bases and 0 bases, with 11 bases remaining between them. The CDR3 protein is CASSSVTSSYNEQFF. The CDR3 DNA sequence: TGTGCCAGCAGCTCTGTGACGAGCTCCTACAATGAGCAGTTCTTC.

This clone came up once. The V gene is TRBV7-9, the J gene TRBJ2-3; TRBD2 matches at 10 bases. The germline V gene encodes CDR1 SEHNR and CDR2 FQNEAQ (reference sequence). The CDR3 runs 15 residues. Unmatched junction bases numbered 5, after V lost 2 bases and J lost 6 bases. CDR3 in amino acids: CASSLLWTSGDTQYF. The CDR3 nucleotides read TGTGCCAGCAGCTTACTTTGGACTAGCGGTGATACGCAGTATTTT.

The chain recombines TRBV4-2 with TRBJ1-2; 8 positions match TRBD1. The CDR3 length is 17 residues. Per germline, CDR1 LGHNA and CDR2 YNFKEQ. V lost 0 bases and J lost 8; bases outside the gene matches: 14. The DNA of the CDR3 is TGTGCCAGCAGCCAAGATGGGTCTTGGACAGGGACGGAGGGCTACACCTTC. It specifies CASSQDGSWTGTEGYTF.

The V call is TRBV23-1, the J call TRBJ1-1; D is unclear. TRBV23-1 is an ORF for which the function is uncertain. V was trimmed by 7 bases and J by 7 bases, leaving 7 bases between them. This CDR3 comprises 10 residues. CDR3 in amino acids: CASIRIEAFF. As DNA, the CDR3 is TGCGCCAGCATTCGAATTGAAGCTTTCTTT.

The rearrangement uses TRBV6-5 and TRBJ2-4; 8 nucleotides agree with TRBD2. The ends lost 0 bases at V and 7 bases at J; junction bases unmatched: 8. Germline loops: CDR1 MNHEY, CDR2 SVGAGI. The CDR3 consists of 16 residues. The CDR3 here is CASSYSWGSGTNIQYF. The CDR3 DNA reads TGTGCCAGCAGTTACTCCTGGGGTAGCGGGACGAACATTCAGTACTTC.

J is TRBJ2-5 and V is TRBV5-1, with D maybe TRBD2 (7 bases). This CDR3 contains 17 residues. With 0 bases removed from V and 1 base from J, the gap between germline ends came to 16 bases. Germline V gives CDR1 SGHRS, CDR2 YFSETQ. CDR3 coding DNA: TGCGCCAGCAGCTTGGCCTTAAGCGCGGGGGCCCAAGAGACCCAGTACTTC. Protein sequence: CASSLALSAGAQETQYF. The variable domain in full, completed from reference TRBV5-1 and TRBJ2-5, reads KAGVTQTPRYLIKTRGQQVTLSCSPISGHRSVSWYQQTPGQGLQFLFEYFSETQRNKGNFPGRFSGRQFSNSRSEMNVSTLELGDSALYLCASSLALSAGAQETQYFGPGTRLLVL.

This clone has more than one count but fewer than ten. V usage is TRBV2 and J usage is TRBJ2-1, with 8 bases that match TRBD1. The CDR3 length is 13 residues. The V and J ends lost 6 bases and 6 bases, in that order; junction bases with no gene match: 4. Germline CDR1 is SNHLY and CDR2 is FYNNEI. This chain's CDR3 is CASRGQVGNEQFF. In DNA form, the CDR3 reads TGTGCCAGCAGGGGACAGGTTGGCAATGAGCAGTTCTTC.

The V and J genes are TRBV6-1 and TRBJ2-1, with D maybe TRBD2 (6 bases). V was cut by 0 bases and J by 4 bases, with 7 bases left in between. The germline CDR1 and CDR2 sequences are MNHNS and SASEGT. The CDR3 consists of 14 residues. CDR3 loop: CASSEAGGYNEQFF. CDR3 sequence (DNA): TGTGCCAGCAGTGAAGCGGGAGGATACAATGAGCAGTTCTTC.

For this clone: This sample also contains other DNA sequences that code for the same CDR3. Here the CDR3 reads CASSVGGSGSYEQYF. In DNA form, the CDR3 reads TGTGCCAGCAGCGTAGGGGGGAGCGGGAGTTACGAGCAGTACTTC. The chain carries TRBV9 and TRBJ2-7, with 8 bases aligning to TRBD2. Germline V gene lookup returns CDR1 SGDLS and CDR2 YYNGEE. V lost 0 bases and J lost 4; bases outside the gene matches: 6. This CDR3 contains 15 residues.